This TCR beta chain was sequenced during a study of blood T cell repertoires in COVID-19. The overall study: Acute and convalescent COVID-19 samples came from the United States, Italy and Spain.

The CDR3 has 16 amino acids. CDR1 is LNHDA, CDR2 SQIVND, per germline (reference sequence). The V and J ends lost 3 bases and 1 base respectively, with 12 bases between them. In the study's own analysis: Cell counts per sample came from amplifying reference gene primers. The protocol was immunoSEQ multiplex PCR, while the TCRdb copy is restricted to in-frame clones and leaves out a portion. V and J calls plus clone size are reproduced from that table; the DNA served to infer D and trimming. The sample has 95,000 to 110,000 clones, approximately 84% seen once; the top ten hold around 12%. This clonotype originated in a human donor in a cohort sampled during active COVID-19. This chain links TRBV19 with TRBJ1-4, with D possibly being TRBD1 (5 bases). Source material: peripheral blood. CDR3 in amino acids: CASSIDSRRTNEKLFF. The CDR3 coding sequence is TGTGCCAGTAGTATTGACAGCAGGAGAACTAATGAAAAACTGTTTTTT.